Given below is one TCR beta chain in context. This sample was taken from a study of cytomegalovirus exposure and HLA in healthy donors. Primers: 60 Vbeta forward and 13 Jbeta reverse. TCRdb keeps only in-frame clones here, not all; method: immunoSEQ multiplex PCR. This sample's table has approximately 120,000 clones. Germline loops: CDR1 SNHLY, CDR2 FYNNEI. Trimming left V 4 bases short and J 0 bases short, with 6 bases between. This CDR3 is built from 13 residues. The receptor comes from a man aged 25 to 45 in good health and CMV-seronegative. The chain is built from TRBV2 and TRBJ1-1; no firm D call. Sample: PBMCs. The CDR3 reads CASSGIVNTEAFF. CDR3 bases: TGTGCCAGCAGTGGTATAGTGAACACTGAAGCTTTCTTT. The full variable domain, completed using reference TRBV2 and TRBJ1-1, is EPEVTQTPSHQVTQMGQEVILRCVPISNHLYFYWYRQILGQKVEFLVSFYNNEISEKSEIFDDQFSVERPDGSNFTLKIRSTKLEDSAMYFCASSGIVNTEAFFGQGTRLTVV.